The 16 T cell receptor beta chains below all came from one sample that was sequenced in a study of blood T cell repertoires in COVID-19. Profiling relied on immunoSEQ multiplex PCR, and the TCRdb table lists in-frame clones only, not all of them. This table has some 40,000 clones, just over 85% appearing once. The specimen was peripheral blood. The origin of the receptors is a man between 40 and 49 years old with active COVID-19.

The rearrangement joins TRBV2 to TRBJ2-7, with 9 positions matching TRBD2. CDR3 size: 13 residues. The ends lost 7 bases at V and 4 bases at J; junction bases unmatched: 5. Germline assignment: CDR1 SNHLY and CDR2 FYNNEI. The CDR3 protein is CASTASGNYEQYF. DNA of the CDR3: TGTGCCAGCACGGCTAGCGGGAATTACGAGCAGTACTTC.

The chain joins TRBV12-5 to TRBJ2-3; TRBD2 matches 9 bases. There are 14 residues in the CDR3. Trimming removed 6 bases from V and 3 bases from J; junction bases left unmatched: 4. Germline V gene sequence: CDR1 LGHNT, CDR2 FRNRAP. The CDR3, as DNA: TGTGCTAGTGGCCCTAGCGGGAATACAGATACGCAGTATTTT. It specifies CASGPSGNTDTQYF.

In its sample, this clone was seen once. This chain connects TRBV9 to TRBJ2-5, with D unclear. V lost 4 bases and J 1 base, leaving 17 bases between the germline ends. Per the germline V gene, CDR1 is SGDLS and CDR2 is YYNGEE. The CDR3 is 16 amino acids. The CDR3 nucleotides read TGTGCCAGCAGCCCACCGGTTGGAACGGGCCAAGAGACCCAGTACTTC. It specifies CASSPPVGTGQETQYF.

This chain uses TRBV4-1 with TRBJ2-7; no definite D call. V dropped 1 base and J dropped 3 bases, with 10 bases sitting between them. Germline CDR1 MGHRA, CDR2 YSYEKL. This CDR3 spans 14 amino acids. The CDR3 nucleotides read TGCGCCAGCAGCCAAGGCGGAAATGGCTACGAGCAGTACTTC. This gives the protein CASSQGGNGYEQYF.

The V and J genes are TRBV6-1 and TRBJ2-6; D call uncertain. V was shortened by 3 bases and J by 0 bases, with 6 bases between the two germline ends. The V gene's germline CDR1 is MNHNS and CDR2 SASEGT. The CDR3 length is 15 residues. The CDR3 coding sequence is TGTGCCAGCAGTGATCTTATCTCTGGGGCCAACGTCCTGACTTTC. It codes for CASSDLISGANVLTF.

The chain employs TRBV11-3 and TRBJ1-1; TRBD1 is a possible D gene (6 bases). Germline CDR1 and CDR2: SGHNT and YENEEA. Trimming stripped 1 base from V and 2 bases from J, with 14 bases between. CDR3 length equals 16 residues. The CDR3 bases are TGTGCCAGCAGCTTAGGCGGGAGCAGGGGAAACACTGAAGCTTTCTTT. It is translated as CASSLGGSRGNTEAFF.

The chain has TRBV9 and TRBJ2-3, with 9 bases that match TRBD2. Trimming at V came to 2 bases and at J to 3 bases, leaving 4 bases not matched to a gene. Looked up from germline, CDR1 is SGDLS and CDR2 is YYNGEE. This CDR3 has 15 amino acids. The chain's CDR3 is CASSVSGSWTDTQYF. The CDR3 DNA follows: TGTGCCAGCAGCGTTAGCGGGAGCTGGACAGATACGCAGTATTTT. Combining the CDR3 with reference TRBV9 and TRBJ2-3 gives the whole variable domain DSGVTQTPKHLITATGQRVTLRCSPRSGDLSVYWYQQSLDQGLQFLIQYYNGEERAKGNILERFSAQQFPDLHSELNLSSLELGDSALYFCASSVSGSWTDTQYFGPGTRLTVL.

Notes on this clone: The sample has other DNA sequences that encode this CDR3 too. This sequence joins TRBV27 and TRBJ1-1, with D tentatively TRBD1 (6 bases). Trimming shortened V by 6 bases and J by 1 base, and 9 bases separated the two germline ends. Per the germline V gene, CDR1 is MNHEY and CDR2 is SMNVEV (reference sequence). The CDR3 extends over 13 amino acids. The CDR3: CASSQQGNTEAFF. CDR3 nucleotides: TGTGCCAGCAGCCAACAGGGGAACACTGAAGCTTTCTTT.

This chain links TRBV19 with TRBJ2-5; 8 bases agree with TRBD2. Germline CDR1 and CDR2: LNHDA and SQIVND (reference sequence). J was trimmed by 5 bases and V by 3 bases; bases with no gene match: 11. There are 16 residues in the CDR3. The CDR3 spells CASSITPGGLGETQYF. DNA of the CDR3: TGTGCCAGTAGTATCACCCCGGGAGGGTTAGGCGAGACCCAGTACTTC.

The chain carries TRBV28 and TRBJ1-2; 7 nucleotides match TRBD1. The germline V gene encodes CDR1 MDHEN and CDR2 SYDVKM. There are 12 residues in the CDR3. The V and J ends lost 6 bases and 8 bases, in that order; junction bases with no gene match: 6. The CDR3 region has the DNA TGTGCCAGCAGGGAGGGGGCGCGGGGCTACACCTTC. Its translation is CASREGARGYTF.

This sequence joins TRBV28 and TRBJ1-2, with TRBD1 identical over 8 bases. V dropped 6 bases and J dropped 5; count of bases not matched to a gene: 2. The CDR3 is 12 residues long. CDR1 is MDHEN, CDR2 SYDVKM, per germline. CDR3 in amino acids: CASRGTGYGYTF. The CDR3 DNA follows: TGTGCCAGCAGGGGGACAGGTTATGGCTACACCTTC.

This chain links TRBV7-9 with TRBJ2-7; a possible D gene is TRBD2 (5 bases). Germline CDR1 reads SEHNR; CDR2 reads FQNEAQ (reference sequence). V shed 2 bases and J shed 6 bases, with 11 bases lying between them. This CDR3 contains 13 residues. Written as DNA, the CDR3 is TGTGCCAGCAGCTTATCAGCGGCCGCCGAGCAGTACTTC. Its protein is CASSLSAAAEQYF.

The rearrangement links TRBV4-2 to TRBJ2-2; 7 nucleotides match TRBD1. V shed 0 bases, J shed 6 bases, and the junction held 7 bases outside the gene matches. The germline V gene has CDR1 LGHNA and CDR2 YNFKEQ. This CDR3 contains 16 residues. CDR3 DNA sequence: TGTGCCAGCAGCCAAGATATCGCCCAGGGGGCCGGGGAGCTGTTTTTT. This translates into CASSQDIAQGAGELFF.

The rearrangement links TRBV30 to TRBJ1-2; the D gene is possibly TRBD1 (6 bases). V gave up 4 bases and J gave up 7 bases, with 16 bases separating them. Germline values: CDR1 GTSNPN, CDR2 SVGIG (reference sequence). This CDR3 has 13 amino acids. Here the CDR3 DNA reads TGTGCCTGGAAGATAGGGCCGGACAGTGGCTACACCTTC. Encoded protein: CAWKIGPDSGYTF.

The chain recombines TRBV19 with TRBJ1-4; TRBD1 might be the D (5 bases). Germline assignment: CDR1 LNHDA and CDR2 SQIVND (reference sequence). The CDR3 totals 17 residues. The V end was cut by 5 bases, the J end by 4 bases, with 20 bases between. This chain's CDR3 is CASSPPWGGGGNEKLFF. Here the CDR3 DNA reads TGTGCCAGTAGTCCCCCGTGGGGGGGAGGCGGTAATGAAAAACTGTTTTTT.

V usage is TRBV6-7 and J usage is TRBJ1-4; no clear D gene. TRBV6-7 is an ORF; its function is uncertain. The CDR3 is made up of 12 amino acids. Trimming removed 9 bases at V and 9 bases at J, with 14 bases between. CDR3 in amino acids: CARSSLKKKLFF. The CDR3 coding sequence is TGTGCCAGGTCCAGTTTAAAGAAAAAACTGTTTTTT.